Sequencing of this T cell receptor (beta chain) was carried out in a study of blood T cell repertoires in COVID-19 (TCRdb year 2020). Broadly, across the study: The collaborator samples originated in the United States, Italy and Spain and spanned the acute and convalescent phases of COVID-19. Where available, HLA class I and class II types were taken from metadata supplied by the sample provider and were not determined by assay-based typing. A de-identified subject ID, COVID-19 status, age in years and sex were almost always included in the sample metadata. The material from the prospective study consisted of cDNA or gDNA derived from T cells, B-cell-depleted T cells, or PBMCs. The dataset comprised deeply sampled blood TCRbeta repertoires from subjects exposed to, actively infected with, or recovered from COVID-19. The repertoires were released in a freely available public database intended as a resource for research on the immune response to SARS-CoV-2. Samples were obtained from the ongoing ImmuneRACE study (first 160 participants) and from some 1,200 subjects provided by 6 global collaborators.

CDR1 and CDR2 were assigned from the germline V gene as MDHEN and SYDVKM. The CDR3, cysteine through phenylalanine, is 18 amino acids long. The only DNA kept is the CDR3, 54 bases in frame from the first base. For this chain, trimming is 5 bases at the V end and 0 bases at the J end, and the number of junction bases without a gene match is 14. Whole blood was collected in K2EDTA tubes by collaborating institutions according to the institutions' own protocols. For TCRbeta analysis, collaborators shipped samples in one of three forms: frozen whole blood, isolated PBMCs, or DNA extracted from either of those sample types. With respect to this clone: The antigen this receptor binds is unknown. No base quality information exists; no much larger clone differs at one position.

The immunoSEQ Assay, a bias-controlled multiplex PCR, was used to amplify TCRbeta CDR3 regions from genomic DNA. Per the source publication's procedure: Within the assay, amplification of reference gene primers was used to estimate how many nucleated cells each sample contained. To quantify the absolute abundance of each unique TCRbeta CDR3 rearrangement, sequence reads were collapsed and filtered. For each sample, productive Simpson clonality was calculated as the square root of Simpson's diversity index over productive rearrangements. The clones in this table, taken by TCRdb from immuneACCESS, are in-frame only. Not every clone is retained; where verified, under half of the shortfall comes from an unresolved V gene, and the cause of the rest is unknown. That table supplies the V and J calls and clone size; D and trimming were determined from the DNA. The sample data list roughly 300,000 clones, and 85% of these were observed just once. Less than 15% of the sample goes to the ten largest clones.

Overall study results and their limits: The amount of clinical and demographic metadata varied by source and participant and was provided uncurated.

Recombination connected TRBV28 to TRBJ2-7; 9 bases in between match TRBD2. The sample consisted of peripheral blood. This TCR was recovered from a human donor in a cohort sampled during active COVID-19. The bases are TGTGCCAGCAGTCTTAGCGGGAGCCGGGGGACGAGCTCCTACGAGCAGTACTTC. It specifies CASSLSGSRGTSSYEQYF.